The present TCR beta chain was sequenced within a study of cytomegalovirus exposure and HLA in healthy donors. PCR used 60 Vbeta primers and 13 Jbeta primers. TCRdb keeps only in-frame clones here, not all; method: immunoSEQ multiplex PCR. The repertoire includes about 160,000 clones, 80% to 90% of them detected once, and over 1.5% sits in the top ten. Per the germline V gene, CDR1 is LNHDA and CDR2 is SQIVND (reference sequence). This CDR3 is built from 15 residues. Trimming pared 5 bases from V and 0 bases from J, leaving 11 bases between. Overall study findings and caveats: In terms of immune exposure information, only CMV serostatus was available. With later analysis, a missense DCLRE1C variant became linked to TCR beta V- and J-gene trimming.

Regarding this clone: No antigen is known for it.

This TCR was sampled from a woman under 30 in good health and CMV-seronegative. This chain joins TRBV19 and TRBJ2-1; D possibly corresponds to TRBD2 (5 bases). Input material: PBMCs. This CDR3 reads CASSRGPFSYNEQFF. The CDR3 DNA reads TGTGCCAGTAGTCGGGGTCCCTTCTCCTACAATGAGCAGTTCTTC.